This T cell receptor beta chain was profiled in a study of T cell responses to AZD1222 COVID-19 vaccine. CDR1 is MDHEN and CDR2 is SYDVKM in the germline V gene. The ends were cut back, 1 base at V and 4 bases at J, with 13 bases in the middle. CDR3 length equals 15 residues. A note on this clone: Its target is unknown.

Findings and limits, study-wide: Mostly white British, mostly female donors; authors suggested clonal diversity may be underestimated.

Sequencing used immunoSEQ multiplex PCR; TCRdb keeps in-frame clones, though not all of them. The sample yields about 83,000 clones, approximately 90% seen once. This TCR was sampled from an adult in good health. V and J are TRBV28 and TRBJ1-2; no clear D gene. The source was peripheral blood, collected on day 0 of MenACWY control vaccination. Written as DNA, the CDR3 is TGTGCCAGCAGTTTATCCGGCGGAGCCCCCTATGGCTACACCTTC. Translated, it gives CASSLSGGAPYGYTF.